This passage covers 25 T cell receptor beta chains from one sample sequenced in a study of blood T cell repertoires in COVID-19. The table came from immunoSEQ multiplex PCR; TCRdb's copy has only in-frame clones and leaves some out. The table lists 300,000 to 450,000 clones, roughly four fifths of them singletons. Sequenced: peripheral blood. All receptors derive from a human donor with acute or convalescent COVID-19. The donor label of this sample is uncertain.

V gene TRBV5-6 combines with J gene TRBJ2-1, with D perhaps TRBD2 (6 bases). The ends were cut back, 4 bases at V and 2 bases at J, with 10 bases in the middle. The CDR3 is 14 residues long. Per germline, CDR1 SGHDT and CDR2 YYEEEE. CDR3 nucleotide sequence: TGTGCCAGCAGCCTTGGGGAGGCCTACAATGAGCAGTTCTTC. Translation gives CASSLGEAYNEQFF.

This chain links TRBV19 with TRBJ2-3; 8 nucleotides align to TRBD1. J lost 3 bases, V lost 10 bases, and 6 bases had no gene match. The CDR3 spans 13 residues. Looked up from germline, CDR1 is LNHDA and CDR2 is SQIVND (reference sequence). CDR3 coding DNA: TGTGCCACCGGGACAGGAAGGACAGATACGCAGTATTTT. It translates to CATGTGRTDTQYF.

The chain joins TRBV6-5 to TRBJ2-7; tentative D call: TRBD1 (5 bases). Trimming left V 7 bases short and J 4 bases short, with 20 bases between. The germline CDR1 and CDR2 sequences are MNHEY and SVGAGI. The CDR3 is 15 residues long. The CDR3 sequence: CASTLQGAARYEQYF. CDR3 sequence (DNA): TGTGCCAGCACCCTGCAGGGCGCAGCTCGGTACGAGCAGTACTTC.

The CDR3: CASRPRRGLTYNSPLHF. The DNA for the CDR3 is TGCGCCAGCAGACCGCGTAGGGGGCTTACCTATAATTCACCCCTCCACTTT. The rearrangement joins TRBV10-2 to TRBJ1-6, with 7 bases lining up with TRBD1. Germline V CDR1 and CDR2: WSHSY, SAAADI. J lost 2 bases, V lost 6 bases, and 10 bases had no gene match. The CDR3 runs to 17 residues.

The chain links TRBV19 to TRBJ1-2; TRBD1 is a possible D gene (5 bases). The germline V and J ends were trimmed by 7 bases and 4 bases, with 13 bases remaining between them. The CDR3 runs to 13 residues. Germline assignment: CDR1 LNHDA and CDR2 SQIVND (reference sequence). This CDR3 reads CASNSKGLYGYTF. The CDR3 DNA reads TGTGCCAGTAATAGTAAGGGGCTCTATGGCTACACCTTC.

The V and J genes are TRBV16 and TRBJ1-2, with D maybe TRBD1 (5 bases). The length of the CDR3 is 14 residues. V lost 1 base to trimming and J lost 8 bases, with 14 bases between them. The V gene's germline CDR1 is KGHSY and CDR2 FQNENV. This chain's CDR3 is CASSQFVGKGGYTF. For the CDR3, the DNA is TGTGCCAGCAGCCAATTCGTGGGGAAGGGGGGCTACACCTTC.

This chain links TRBV27 with TRBJ2-1; 9 positions match TRBD2. Per germline, CDR1 MNHEY and CDR2 SMNVEV (reference sequence). The CDR3 is 15 residues long. Trimming removed 2 bases from V and 9 bases from J; junction bases left unmatched: 8. CDR3 residues: CASSLEASGIPEQFF. CDR3 coding DNA: TGTGCCAGCAGTTTAGAGGCTAGCGGGATCCCTGAGCAGTTCTTC.

This chain connects TRBV5-1 to TRBJ1-3; the D is unclear. Germline loops: CDR1 SGHRS, CDR2 YFSETQ. The CDR3 consists of 16 residues. Trimming stripped 2 bases from V and 0 bases from J, with 12 bases between. This CDR3 reads CASSFRGIVSGNTIYF. CDR3 sequence (DNA): TGCGCCAGCAGCTTTCGGGGTATTGTCTCTGGAAACACCATATATTTT.

CDR3 loop: CAWRDRTGGLGGGYTF. CDR3 nucleotide sequence: TGTGCCTGGAGGGATCGGACAGGCGGTTTAGGAGGTGGCTACACCTTC. V gene TRBV30 combines with J gene TRBJ1-2; 7 nucleotides line up with TRBD1. Germline V gene data show CDR1 as GTSNPN and CDR2 as SVGIG (reference sequence). The CDR3 has 16 residues. J gave up 7 bases and V 3 bases, and 17 bases lay outside the gene matches. Based on the CDR3 plus reference TRBV30 and TRBJ1-2, the full variable domain is SQTIHQWPATLVQPVGSPLSLECTVEGTSNPNLYWYRQAAGRGLQLLFYSVGIGQISSEVPQNLSASRPQDRQFILSSKKLLLSDSGFYLCAWRDRTGGLGGGYTFGSGTRLTVV.

V is TRBV2 and J is TRBJ1-5; D may be TRBD1 (5 bases). CDR1 is SNHLY and CDR2 is FYNNEI in the germline V gene. Trimming stripped 6 bases from V and 0 bases from J, with 9 bases between. The CDR3 sequence is 14 residues long. The CDR3 DNA is TGTGCCAGCAGAAGGGGTTATAGCAATCAGCCCCAGCATTTT. The encoded protein is CASRRGYSNQPQHF.

The genes are TRBV18 and TRBJ2-7, with a weak D call TRBD2 (5 bases). This CDR3 is built from 15 residues. Germline values: CDR1 KGHSH, CDR2 LQKENI. Between the trimmed V and J ends, which lost 3 bases and 6 bases, there was a span of 18 bases. The CDR3 nucleotides are TGTGCCAGCTCACCCTCGGAGGCTGTCAGTGGCGAGCAGTACTTC. Translating gives CASSPSEAVSGEQYF. The complete variable domain, with remaining parts taken from reference TRBV18 and TRBJ2-7, reads NAGVMQNPRHLVRRRGQEARLRCSPMKGHSHVYWYRQLPEEGLKFMVYLQKENIIDESGMPKERFSAEFPKEGPSILRIQQVVRGDSAAYFCASSPSEAVSGEQYFGPGTRLTVT.

This clone was observed a handful of times. The V call is TRBV19, the J call TRBJ1-4; 7 positions match TRBD1. The germline V gene encodes CDR1 LNHDA and CDR2 SQIVND (reference sequence). After removal of 10 bases from V and 5 bases from J, the junction contained 7 bases not matched to a gene. The CDR3 is 13 amino acids. The CDR3 nucleotides read TGTGCCATCCTGGGACAGTCGAATGAAAAACTGTTTTTT. Protein product: CAILGQSNEKLFF.

This clone appeared a single time. The V and J genes are TRBV2 and TRBJ1-2; 8 bases line up with TRBD1. The CDR3 is made up of 14 amino acids. Trimming removed 7 bases from V and 4 bases from J; junction bases left unmatched: 8. The germline V gene has CDR1 SNHLY and CDR2 FYNNEI. In DNA, the CDR3 is TGTGCCAGCAACCTACAGGGGGACATCTATGGCTACACCTTC. Protein: CASNLQGDIYGYTF.

The CDR3 DNA sequence: TGTGCCAGCAGCTCACCGGGACTAGCGGGAGGTACAGATACGCAGTATTTT. Translating gives CASSSPGLAGGTDTQYF. The chain employs TRBV7-2 and TRBJ2-3; 15 bases align to TRBD2. The CDR3 loop spans 17 amino acids. Germline V lookup: CDR1 SGHTA, CDR2 FQGNSA. With V trimmed by 4 bases and J by 3 bases, 5 bases remained unmatched.

The gene calls are TRBV10-1 and TRBJ2-2; TRBD2 is a possible D gene (6 bases). Germline-derived CDR1 and CDR2 are WNHNN and SYGVQD (reference sequence). V was cut by 2 bases and J by 8 bases, with 6 bases left in between. CDR3 size: 12 residues. This chain's CDR3 is CASSEAGGELFF. In nucleotides, the CDR3 is TGCGCCAGCAGTGAGGCGGGGGGGGAGCTGTTTTTT.

This sequence joins TRBV6-1 and TRBJ1-5; 9 nucleotides align to TRBD1. J was trimmed by 7 bases and V by 2 bases; bases with no gene match: 9. Germline loops: CDR1 MNHNS, CDR2 SASEGT. The CDR3 is made up of 16 amino acids. The CDR3 reads CASSENGQGFRQPQHF. CDR3 DNA: TGTGCCAGCAGTGAAAACGGACAGGGGTTCAGGCAGCCCCAGCATTTT.

This clone was seen only once. The rearrangement links TRBV10-1 to TRBJ2-5, with 7 positions matching TRBD1. V lost 10 bases and J lost 1; bases outside the gene matches: 12. Germline-derived CDR1 and CDR2 are WNHNN and SYGVQD (reference sequence). The CDR3 runs to 15 residues. In DNA, the CDR3 is TGCGCCACTTCCACAGGGGCGGCTACCCAAGAGACCCAGTACTTC. Translation: CATSTGAATQETQYF.

This clone was observed a handful of times. This chain joins TRBV6-6 and TRBJ2-1, with 14 bases that match TRBD2. CDR1 is MNHNY and CDR2 is SVGAGI in the germline V gene (reference sequence). The CDR3 runs 20 residues. J lost 0 bases, V lost 6 bases, and 13 bases had no gene match. The CDR3 DNA reads as TGTGCCAGCAGCGCCAAGACTAGCGGGAGGGCCCTAAACTCCTACAATGAGCAGTTCTTC. Its protein product is CASSAKTSGRALNSYNEQFF.

Turning to this clone: The sample carries other DNA sequences with the same CDR3. The chain joins TRBV12-3 or TRBV12-4 to TRBJ1-1; D gene unclear. This CDR3 has 13 amino acids. V was clipped by 5 bases and J by 1 base, with 8 bases between them. CDR3 DNA: TGTGCCAGCAGTCTCACAGCGAACACTGAAGCTTTCTTT. This sequence encodes CASSLTANTEAFF.

The chain links TRBV10-3 to TRBJ2-5; 10 bases align to TRBD1. V trimming: 10 bases; J trimming: 5 bases; junction bases outside the gene matches: 4. This CDR3 comprises 12 residues. Per the germline V gene, CDR1 is ENHRY and CDR2 is SYGVKD. The CDR3: CATGQGMETQYF. In DNA, the CDR3 is TGTGCCACGGGACAGGGGATGGAGACCCAGTACTTC.

This clone was recorded only once. The chain couples TRBV28 to TRBJ1-1, with no clear D. Germline lookup yields CDR1 MDHEN and CDR2 SYDVKM. The V and J ends lost 1 base and 10 bases respectively, with 13 bases between them. The CDR3 is made up of 13 amino acids. The DNA for the CDR3 is TGTGCCAGCAGTTTATCCGCCGGGAAGAGAGCTTTCTTT. Its translation: CASSLSAGKRAFF.

V is TRBV5-8 and J is TRBJ1-5, with unresolved D. Trimming took 0 bases from V and 2 from J, leaving 12 bases between them. This CDR3 comprises 16 residues. Germline lookup yields CDR1 SGHTS and CDR2 YDEGEE. Here the CDR3 DNA reads TGTGCCAGCAGCTTGGGGTACACGGCGGGCAATCAGCCCCAGCATTTT. Translation: CASSLGYTAGNQPQHF.

V usage is TRBV5-5 and J usage is TRBJ1-1; no firm D call. V gave up 7 bases and J gave up 1 base, with 8 bases separating them. The CDR3 has 12 amino acids. Germline CDR1 and CDR2: SGHKS and YYEKEE (reference sequence). CDR3 sequence reads: CASFRQNTEAFF. CDR3 in DNA: TGTGCCAGCTTCAGACAGAACACTGAAGCTTTCTTT.

This clone appeared once. This sequence joins TRBV7-2 and TRBJ1-5; no firm D call. There are 15 residues in the CDR3. The ends were cut back, 1 base at V and 10 bases at J, with 17 bases in the middle. Germline CDR1 SGHTA, CDR2 FQGNSA. CDR3 in amino acids: CASSLDPLGFGPQHF. The CDR3 nucleotides read TGTGCCAGCAGCTTAGACCCCTTGGGCTTTGGACCCCAGCATTTT. Supplemented by reference TRBV7-2 and TRBJ1-5, the full variable domain reads GAGVSQSPSNKVTEKGKDVELRCDPISGHTALYWYRQSLGQGLEFLIYFQGNSAPDKSGLPSDRFSAERTGGSVSTLTIQRTQQEDSAVYLCASSLDPLGFGPQHFGDGTRLSIL.

The genes are TRBV2 and TRBJ2-7; perhaps TRBD2 as D (6 bases). Trimming shortened V by 6 bases and J by 3 bases, and 21 bases separated the two germline ends. This CDR3 has 16 amino acids. Germline V gene lookup returns CDR1 SNHLY and CDR2 FYNNEI. Here the CDR3 DNA reads TGTGCCAGCAGGGGACTTGGGGCAGGGTGGGTCTACGAGCAGTACTTC. It codes for CASRGLGAGWVYEQYF.